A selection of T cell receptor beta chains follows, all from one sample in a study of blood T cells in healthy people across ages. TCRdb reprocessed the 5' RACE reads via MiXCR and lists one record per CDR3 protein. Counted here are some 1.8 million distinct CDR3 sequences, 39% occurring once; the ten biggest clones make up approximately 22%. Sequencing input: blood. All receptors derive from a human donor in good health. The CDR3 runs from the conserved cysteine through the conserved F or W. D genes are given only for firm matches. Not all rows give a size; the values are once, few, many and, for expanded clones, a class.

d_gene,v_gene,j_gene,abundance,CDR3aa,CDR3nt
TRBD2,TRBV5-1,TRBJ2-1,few,CASKIAGLYNEQFF,TGCGCCAGCAAGATAGCGGGGCTCTACAATGAGCAGTTCTTC
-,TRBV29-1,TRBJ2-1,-,CSVPPSYSEQFF,TGCAGCGTTCCCCCATCGTACAGTGAGCAGTTCTTC
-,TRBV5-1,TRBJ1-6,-,CASSLEGHSPLHF,TGCGCCAGCAGCTTGGAGGGCCATTCACCCCTCCACTTT
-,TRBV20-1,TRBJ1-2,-,CSARDVRASVRGYGYTF,TGCAGTGCTAGAGATGTTCGCGCTTCTGTAAGGGGCTATGGCTACACCTTC
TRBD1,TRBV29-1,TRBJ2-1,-,CSVSGGHYNEQFF,TGCAGCGTTTCAGGGGGACACTACAATGAGCAGTTCTTC
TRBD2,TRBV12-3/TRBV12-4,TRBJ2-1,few,CASSPGLAGGLTSSYNEQFF,TGTGCCAGCAGTCCGGGACTAGCGGGGGGCCTTACTAGCTCCTACAATGAGCAGTTCTTC
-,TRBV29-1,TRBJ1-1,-,CSVQWTEAFF,TGCAGCGTGCAATGGACAGAAGCTTTCTTT
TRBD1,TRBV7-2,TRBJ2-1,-,CASSTQGQGNEQFF,TGTGCCAGCAGCACACAGGGACAGGGGAATGAGCAGTTCTTC
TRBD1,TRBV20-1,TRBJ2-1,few,CSGRDRGLREQFF,TGCAGTGGACGGGACAGGGGGCTGAGGGAGCAGTTCTTC
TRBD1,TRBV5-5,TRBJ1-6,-,CASSIRDSNSPLHF,TGTGCCAGCAGCATCAGGGACAGTAATTCACCCCTCCACTTT
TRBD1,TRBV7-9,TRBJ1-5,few,CASSPGARGGYNQPQHF,TGTGCCAGCAGCCCCGGGGCCAGGGGGGGATACAATCAGCCCCAGCATTTT